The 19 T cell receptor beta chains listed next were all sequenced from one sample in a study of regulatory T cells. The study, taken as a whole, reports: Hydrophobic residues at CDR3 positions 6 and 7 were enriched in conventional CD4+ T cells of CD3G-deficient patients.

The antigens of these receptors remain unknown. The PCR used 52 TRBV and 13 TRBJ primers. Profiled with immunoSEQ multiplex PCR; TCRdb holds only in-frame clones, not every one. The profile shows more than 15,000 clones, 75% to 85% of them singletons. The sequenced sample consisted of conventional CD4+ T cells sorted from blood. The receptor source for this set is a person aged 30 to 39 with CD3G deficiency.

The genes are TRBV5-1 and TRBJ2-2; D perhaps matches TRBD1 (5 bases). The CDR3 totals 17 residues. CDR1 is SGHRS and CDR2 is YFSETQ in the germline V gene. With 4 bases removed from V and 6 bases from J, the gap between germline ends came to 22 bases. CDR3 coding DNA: TGCGCCAGCAGCCCGGGTCCTGGGCAGGGTGGCCCCGGGGAGCTGTTTTTT. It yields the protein CASSPGPGQGGPGELFF.

CDR3 DNA: TGTGCCAGCAGTGTCTCCCGGGTAGGGGGAGGAGGCTACACCTTC. It translates to CASSVSRVGGGGYTF. This chain connects TRBV6-1 to TRBJ1-2, with D maybe TRBD1 (6 bases). The germline V and J ends were trimmed by 4 bases and 8 bases, with 20 bases remaining between them. Looked up from germline, CDR1 is MNHNS and CDR2 is SASEGT. This CDR3 comprises 15 residues.

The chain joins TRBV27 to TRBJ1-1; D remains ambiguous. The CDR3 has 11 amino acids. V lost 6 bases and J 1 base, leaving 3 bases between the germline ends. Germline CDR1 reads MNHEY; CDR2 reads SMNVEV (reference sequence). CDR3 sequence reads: CASRKNTEAFF. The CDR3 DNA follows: TGTGCCAGCAGAAAGAACACTGAAGCTTTCTTT.

The CDR3 is CASSRSGREQFF. DNA for the CDR3: TGTGCCAGCAGCCGCAGTGGGCGTGAGCAGTTCTTC. The rearrangement links TRBV7-2 to TRBJ2-1; D is undetermined. Germline CDR1 is SGHTA and CDR2 is FQGNSA. Trimming shortened V by 5 bases and J by 9 bases, and 11 bases separated the two germline ends. This CDR3 is 12 amino acids long.

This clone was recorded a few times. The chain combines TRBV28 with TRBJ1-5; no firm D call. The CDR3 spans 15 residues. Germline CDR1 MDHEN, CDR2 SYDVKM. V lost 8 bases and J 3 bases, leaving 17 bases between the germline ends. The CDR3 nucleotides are TGTGCCAGCGTTTCCAACCATGGGCCCAATCAGCCCCAGCATTTT. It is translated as CASVSNHGPNQPQHF.

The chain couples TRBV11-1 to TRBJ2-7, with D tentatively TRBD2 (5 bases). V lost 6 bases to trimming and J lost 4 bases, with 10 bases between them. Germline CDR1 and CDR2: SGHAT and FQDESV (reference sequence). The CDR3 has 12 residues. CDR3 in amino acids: CASSHTGYEQYF. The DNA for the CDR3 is TGTGCCAGCAGTCATACGGGGTACGAGCAGTACTTC.

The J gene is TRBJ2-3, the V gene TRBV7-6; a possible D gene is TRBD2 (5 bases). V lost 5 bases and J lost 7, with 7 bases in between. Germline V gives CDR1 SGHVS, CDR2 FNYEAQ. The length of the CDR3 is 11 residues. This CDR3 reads CASSLGNTQYF. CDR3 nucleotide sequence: TGTGCCAGCAGCCTCGGGAATACGCAGTATTTT.

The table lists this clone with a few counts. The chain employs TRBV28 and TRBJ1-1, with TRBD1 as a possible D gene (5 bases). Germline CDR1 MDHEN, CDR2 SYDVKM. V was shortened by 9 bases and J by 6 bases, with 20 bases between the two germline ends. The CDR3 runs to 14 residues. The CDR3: CASRRWTIGAEAFF. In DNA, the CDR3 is TGTGCCAGTCGGAGATGGACAATTGGTGCTGAAGCTTTCTTT. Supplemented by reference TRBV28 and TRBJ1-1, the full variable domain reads DVKVTQSSRYLVKRTGEKVFLECVQDMDHENMFWYRQDPGLGLRLIYFSYDVKMKEKGDIPEGYSVSREKKERFSLILESASTNQTSMYLCASRRWTIGAEAFFGQGTRLTVV.

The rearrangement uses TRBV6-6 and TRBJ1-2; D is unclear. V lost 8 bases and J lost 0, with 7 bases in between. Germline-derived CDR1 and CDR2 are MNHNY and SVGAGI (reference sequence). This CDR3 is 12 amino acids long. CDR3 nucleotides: TGTGCCAGCCGGGATTCTAACTATGGCTACACCTTC. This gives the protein CASRDSNYGYTF.

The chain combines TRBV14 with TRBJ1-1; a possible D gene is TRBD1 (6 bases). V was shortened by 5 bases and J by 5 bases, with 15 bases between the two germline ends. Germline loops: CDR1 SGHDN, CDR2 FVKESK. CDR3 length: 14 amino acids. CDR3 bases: TGTGCCAGCAGCGCCGGGACATGGAAGACTGAAGCTTTCTTT. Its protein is CASSAGTWKTEAFF.

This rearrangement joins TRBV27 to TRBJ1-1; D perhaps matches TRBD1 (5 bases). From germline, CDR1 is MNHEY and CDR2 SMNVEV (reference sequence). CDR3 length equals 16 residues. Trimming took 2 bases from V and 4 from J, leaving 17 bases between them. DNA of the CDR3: TGTGCCAGCAGTTTACGGTCGGGACGGAAAGCCACTGAAGCTTTCTTT. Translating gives CASSLRSGRKATEAFF.

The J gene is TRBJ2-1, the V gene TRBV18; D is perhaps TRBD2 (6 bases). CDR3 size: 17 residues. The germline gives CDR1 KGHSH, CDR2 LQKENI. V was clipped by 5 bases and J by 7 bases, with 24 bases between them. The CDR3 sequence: CASSSLGGFRGRNEQFF. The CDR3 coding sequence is TGTGCCAGCTCATCCCTCGGGGGTTTTAGAGGTCGGAATGAGCAGTTCTTC.

Here the CDR3 DNA reads TGTGCCAGCAGGCCTGGACTCAACTATGGCTACACCTTC. It is translated as CASRPGLNYGYTF. This chain links TRBV6-6 with TRBJ1-2; D call uncertain. CDR1 and CDR2 (germline): MNHNY, SVGAGI (reference sequence). V lost 6 bases and J lost 2, with 10 bases in between. CDR3 length: 13 residues.

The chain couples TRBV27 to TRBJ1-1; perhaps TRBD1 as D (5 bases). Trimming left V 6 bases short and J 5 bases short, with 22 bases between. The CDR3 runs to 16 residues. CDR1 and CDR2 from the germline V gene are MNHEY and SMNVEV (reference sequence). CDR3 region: CASSYISGTAGTEAFF. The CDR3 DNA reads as TGTGCCAGCAGCTATATCTCCGGGACCGCCGGGACTGAAGCTTTCTTT.

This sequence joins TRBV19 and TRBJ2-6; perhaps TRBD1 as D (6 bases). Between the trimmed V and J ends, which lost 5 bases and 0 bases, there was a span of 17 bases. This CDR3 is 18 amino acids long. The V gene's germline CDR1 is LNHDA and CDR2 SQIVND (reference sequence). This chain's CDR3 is CASSDTGLRGSGANVLTF. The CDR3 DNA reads TGTGCCAGTAGTGACACAGGGTTAAGGGGCTCTGGGGCCAACGTCCTGACTTTC. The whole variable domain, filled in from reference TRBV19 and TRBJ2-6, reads DGGITQSPKYLFRKEGQNVTLSCEQNLNHDAMYWYRQDPGQGLRLIYYSQIVNDFQKGDIAEGYSVSREKKESFPLTVTSAQKNPTAFYLCASSDTGLRGSGANVLTFGAGSRLTVL.

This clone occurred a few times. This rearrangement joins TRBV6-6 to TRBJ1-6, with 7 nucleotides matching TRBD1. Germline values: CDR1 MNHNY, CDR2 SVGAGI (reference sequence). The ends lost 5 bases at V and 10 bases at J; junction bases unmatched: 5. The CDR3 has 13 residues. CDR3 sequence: CASSDREGSPLHF. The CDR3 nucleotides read TGTGCCAGCAGTGACAGGGAGGGGTCACCCCTCCACTTT.

The CDR3 DNA sequence: TGTGCCAGCAGTTCAGTTCAGACTTTTAACTATGGCTACACCTTC. It is translated as CASSSVQTFNYGYTF. This chain joins TRBV28 and TRBJ1-2; D gene unclear. The V gene's germline CDR1 is MDHEN and CDR2 SYDVKM. This CDR3 is 15 amino acids long. The V end lost 4 bases, the J end lost 1 base, and 13 bases lay between the germline ends.

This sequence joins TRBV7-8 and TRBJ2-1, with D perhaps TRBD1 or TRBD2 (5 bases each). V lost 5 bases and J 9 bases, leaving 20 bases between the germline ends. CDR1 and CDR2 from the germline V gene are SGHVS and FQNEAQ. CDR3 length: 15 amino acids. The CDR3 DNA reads TGTGCCAGCAGCCCGTTACTAGAACCTGGGGGTGAGCAGTTCTTC. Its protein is CASSPLLEPGGEQFF. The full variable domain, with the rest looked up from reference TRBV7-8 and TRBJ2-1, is GAGVSQSPRYKVAKRGQDVALRCDPISGHVSLFWYQQALGQGPEFLTYFQNEAQLDKSGLPSDRFFAERPEGSVSTLKIQRTQQEDSAVYLCASSPLLEPGGEQFFGPGTRLTVL.

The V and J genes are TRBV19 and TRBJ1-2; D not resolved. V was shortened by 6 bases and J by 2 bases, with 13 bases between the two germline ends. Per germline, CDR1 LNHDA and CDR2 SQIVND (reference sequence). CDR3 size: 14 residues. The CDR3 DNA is TGTGCCAGTAGGTCACCCGGACGAAACTATGGCTACACCTTC. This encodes CASRSPGRNYGYTF.